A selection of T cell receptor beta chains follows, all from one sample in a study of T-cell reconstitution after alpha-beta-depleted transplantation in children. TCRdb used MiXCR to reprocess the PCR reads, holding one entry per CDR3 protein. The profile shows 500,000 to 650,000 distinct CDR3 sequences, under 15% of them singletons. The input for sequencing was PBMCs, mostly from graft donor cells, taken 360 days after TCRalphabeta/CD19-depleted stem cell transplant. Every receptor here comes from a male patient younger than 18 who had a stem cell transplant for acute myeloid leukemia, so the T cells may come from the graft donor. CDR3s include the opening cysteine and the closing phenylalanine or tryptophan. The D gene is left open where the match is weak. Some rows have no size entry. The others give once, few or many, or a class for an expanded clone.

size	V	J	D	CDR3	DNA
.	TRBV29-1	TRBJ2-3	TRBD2	CSVPARGADTQYF	TGCAGCGTCCCCGCCCGGGGGGCAGATACGCAGTATTTT
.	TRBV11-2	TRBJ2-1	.	CASSLDTTGPYNEQFF	TGTGCCAGCAGCTTAGATACCACGGGCCCCTACAATGAGCAGTTCTTC
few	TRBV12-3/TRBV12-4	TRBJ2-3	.	CASSTGLGPQYF	TGTGCCAGCAGTACCGGACTGGGACCGCAGTATTTT
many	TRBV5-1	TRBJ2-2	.	CASSSTAGGNTGELFF	TGCGCCAGCAGCTCGACGGCGGGTGGCAACACCGGGGAGCTGTTTTTT
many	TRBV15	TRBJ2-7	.	CATSRGTLTPSYEQYF	TGTGCCACCAGCAGAGGCACCCTGACGCCTTCCTACGAGCAGTACTTC
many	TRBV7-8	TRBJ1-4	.	CASSPAAGLRLFF	TGTGCCAGCAGCCCCGCGGCGGGCCTCCGGCTGTTTTTT
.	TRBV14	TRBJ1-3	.	CASSDSQGNLAGNTIYF	TGTGCCAGCAGCGACTCACAAGGGAATTTGGCTGGAAACACCATATATTTT
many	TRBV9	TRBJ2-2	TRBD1	CASSVKQGTGELFF	TGTGCCAGCAGCGTAAAACAGGGGACCGGGGAGCTGTTTTTT
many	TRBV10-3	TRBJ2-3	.	CAISDSSAASTDTQYF	TGTGCCATCAGTGACTCAAGCGCGGCGAGCACAGATACGCAGTATTTT
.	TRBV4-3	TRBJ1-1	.	CASSQVLVNTEAFF	TGCGCCAGCAGCCAAGTTCTGGTGAACACTGAAGCTTTCTTT
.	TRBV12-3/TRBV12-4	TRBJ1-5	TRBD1	CASSVTGGNQPQHF	TGTGCCAGCAGTGTAACAGGGGGCAATCAGCCCCAGCATTTT
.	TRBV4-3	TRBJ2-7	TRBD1	CASSQVGTGYEQYF	TGCGCCAGCAGCCAAGTGGGGACAGGCTACGAGCAGTACTTC
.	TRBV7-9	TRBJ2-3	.	CASSPPRSTDTQYF	TGTGCCAGCAGCCCCCCCCGTAGCACAGATACGCAGTATTTT
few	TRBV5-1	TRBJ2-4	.	CASSWGAEFDIQYF	TGCGCCAGCAGCTGGGGGGCAGAGTTCGATATTCAGTACTTC
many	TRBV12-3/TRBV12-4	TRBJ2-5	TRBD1	CASGTEEETQYF	TGTGCCAGCGGGACAGAGGAAGAGACCCAGTACTTC
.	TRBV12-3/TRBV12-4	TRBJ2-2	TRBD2	CASSLLTSGWTGELFF	TGTGCCAGCAGTTTATTGACTAGCGGGTGGACCGGGGAGCTGTTTTTT
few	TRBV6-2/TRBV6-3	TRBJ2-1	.	CASSHRWGNEQFF	TGTGCCAGCAGTCACCGGTGGGGCAATGAGCAGTTCTTC
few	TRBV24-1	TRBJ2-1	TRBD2	CATMGLAGVDEQFF	TGTGCCACCATGGGCTTAGCGGGAGTAGACGAGCAGTTCTTC
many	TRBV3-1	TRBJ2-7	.	CASSRRQAYEQYF	TGTGCCAGCAGCCGCCGACAGGCCTACGAGCAGTACTTC
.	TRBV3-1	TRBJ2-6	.	CASSGGQILSGANVLTF	TGTGCCAGCAGCGGAGGACAGATTCTCTCTGGGGCCAACGTCCTGACTTTC
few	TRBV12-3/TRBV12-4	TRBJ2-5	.	CASRRILQETQYF	TGTGCCAGCAGAAGGATCCTCCAAGAGACCCAGTACTTC
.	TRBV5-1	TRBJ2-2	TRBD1	CASSLGAGGAIGELFF	TGCGCCAGCAGCTTGGGCGCAGGGGGCGCGATCGGGGAGCTGTTTTTT
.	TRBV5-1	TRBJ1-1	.	CASSLRFGGFSLITEAFF	TGCGCCAGCAGCTTGCGTTTCGGGGGATTTAGTTTAATCACTGAAGCTTTCTTT